These 2 T cell receptor beta chains originate from one sample sequenced in a study of regulatory T cells in long-lasting Graves disease. With iRepertoire HTBI primers and Arm-PCR of CDR3 regions, TCR beta libraries were built. From the multiplex PCR reads, TCRdb called clonotypes with MiXCR, one entry per CDR3 protein. This sample has some 400,000 distinct CDR3 sequences, with about 16% found just once. As to time point: newly diagnosed GD, antithyroid drugs for less than 3 months. The TCR library was made from RNA that had been extracted from PBMCs in TRIzol. The sample was also linked to a second study, of T cells in Graves' hyperthyroidism and ophthalmopathy.

Sequenced here: peripheral blood mononuclear cells (PBMCs), sampled at new diagnosis, from a patient treated with antithyroid drugs. Source of these receptors: a woman aged 25 to 45 with Graves disease.

In its sample, this clonotype was seen many times. This chain uses TRBV7-9 with TRBJ1-1, with 9 nucleotides matching TRBD1. J was trimmed by 11 bases and V by 1 base; bases with no gene match: 8. This CDR3 is built from 14 residues. Germline-derived CDR1 and CDR2 are SEHNR and FQNEAQ (reference sequence). The CDR3 DNA reads as TGTGCCAGCAGCTTAGTACAGGGGGCGCGTGAGGCTTTCTTT. Its protein is CASSLVQGAREAFF.

This chain connects TRBV29-1 to TRBJ2-7; D ambiguous. The germline V and J ends were trimmed by 1 base and 7 bases, with 5 bases remaining between them. This CDR3 contains 10 residues. Germline lookup yields CDR1 SQVTM and CDR2 ANQGSEA. The CDR3 DNA sequence: TGCAGCGTTGAAGTGGGGGAGCAGTACTTC. It is translated as CSVEVGEQYF.